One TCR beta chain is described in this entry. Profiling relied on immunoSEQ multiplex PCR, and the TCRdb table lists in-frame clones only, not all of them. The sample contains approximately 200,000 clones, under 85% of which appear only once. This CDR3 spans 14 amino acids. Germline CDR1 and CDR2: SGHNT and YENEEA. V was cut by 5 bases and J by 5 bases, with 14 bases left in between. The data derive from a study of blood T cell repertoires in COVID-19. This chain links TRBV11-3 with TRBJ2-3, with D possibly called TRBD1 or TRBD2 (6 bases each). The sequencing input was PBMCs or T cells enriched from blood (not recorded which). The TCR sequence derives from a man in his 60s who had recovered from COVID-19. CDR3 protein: CASSLGGGIDTQYF. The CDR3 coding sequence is TGTGCCAGCAGCCTAGGGGGAGGCATAGATACGCAGTATTTT.